The clone carrying this TCR beta chain was detected only a few times. Its antigen is currently unknown. The CDR3 is 15 amino acids. Germline CDR1 DFQATT, CDR2 SNEGSKA (reference sequence). V dropped 6 bases and J dropped 5; count of bases not matched to a gene: 9. Arm-PCR of CDR3 regions and iRepertoire HTBI primers were the basis on which TCR beta libraries were built. TCRdb re-analysed the multiplex PCR reads in MiXCR, keeping a single row per CDR3 protein. The table has 360,000 or so distinct CDR3 sequences, roughly 25% seen once. This sample is part of a study of regulatory T cells in long-lasting Graves disease. Across the whole study: It was over 5 years of antithyroid drugs, with positive TSH receptor antibodies, that meant persistent Graves' disease. Study conclusions and caveats: Persistent disease was characterized by preferential usage of TRBV28, TRBJ1-2 and TRBJ2-5. Whereas new patients shared 970 or so public clonotypes, persistent patients shared more, at about 3,000.

Time point meaning: persistent/refractory GD, antithyroid drugs over 5 years with positive TRAb. There was RNA extracted from PBMCs, and the TCR library was made from it. This TCR came from a woman aged 40 to 50 with Graves disease. The source was peripheral blood mononuclear cells (PBMCs), collected when the disease was refractory, from a patient treated with antithyroid drugs. The rearrangement links TRBV20-1 to TRBJ2-3; 12 nucleotides match TRBD2. CDR3 amino acids: CSAPTSGSVVDTQYF. As DNA, the CDR3 is TGCAGTGCCCCGACTAGCGGGAGCGTCGTAGATACGCAGTATTTT.